The TCR beta chain described here comes from a study of T-cell memory formation after mild COVID-19. TCRdb fed the 5' RACE reads into MiXCR, producing one record per CDR3 protein. Of approximately 340,000 distinct CDR3 sequences listed, 15% were seen once; the top ten hold approximately 20%. This clonotype was counted between two and nine times. CDR1 SNHLY and CDR2 FYNNEI come from the germline V gene. With V trimmed by 7 bases and J by 4 bases, 6 bases remained unmatched. This CDR3 spans 13 amino acids. The sequence was collected from a man younger than 35 who had mild COVID-19 (a few samples of this study predate the infection). Cell type and time point are not known. V usage is TRBV2 and J usage is TRBJ1-1, with 7 bases fitting TRBD1. Sequences were obtained from PBMCs or a T cell subset sorted from them (not recorded which). The CDR3 here is CASTTGAGTEAFF. Here the CDR3 DNA reads TGTGCCAGCACCACAGGGGCCGGCACTGAAGCTTTCTTT.